This T cell receptor (beta chain) is from a study of blood T cells in healthy people across ages (dated by TCRdb to between 2014 and 2016). General notes on the study: Template switching captured roughly one uniquely barcoded TCR beta cDNA molecule per two T cells in model experiments. Donors were grouped into four age groups: young (average 16 years), middle-aged (over 35), aged (around 60) and long-lived (82). The study measured age-related changes in TCR beta repertoire diversity using deep sequencing normalized with unique cDNA molecular identifiers. The study analyzed two additional independent replicas of 1 million unique cDNA reads from the same blood draw for two donors, one aged 18 to 30 and one aged 80 or older. The paper as a whole reports these results and caveats: A strong correlation was found between observed TCR beta diversity and the percentage of naive T cells measured by flow cytometry. Because donor CMV infection status was unknown, age-related changes in expanded clonotypes were potentially confounded. Observed TCR beta diversity per million T cells fell roughly linearly with age, and a significant reduction was already apparent by age roughly 40. The long-lived group showed more naive CD4+ T cells, fewer expanded clones and increased TCR diversity than the aged group, suggesting age selection. Since profiling was done on bulk unsorted PBMCs, naive and antigen-experienced compartments could not be conclusively compared. Estimates of total diversity based on one million sequenced T cells were regarded as lower bounds and as underestimates.

The receptor library was made with 5' RACE. Data came from an Illumina HiSeq 2500. A second PCR of roughly 7 to 12 cycles was performed with a sample-barcoded 5' primer and a J-beta primer mix. Each TCR beta cDNA molecule received a unique molecular identifier from a template-switch 5' adaptor carrying 12 random nucleotides. Each sample yielded at least 3 million CDR3-containing paired-end reads. All of the RNA was converted into first-strand cDNA using the Mint cDNA synthesis kit, with a TRBC-specific oligonucleotide serving as the primer. After uracil-DNA glycosylase treatment, a first 18-cycle PCR used universal primers M1SS and BC2_uni_R on all cDNA. In the authors' own workflow: For normalization, 1 million high-quality reads were randomly selected from each sample, with every read carrying a distinct molecular identifier. Instead of being binned into consensus sequences, reads that shared molecular identifiers were thrown out. MiTCR, with a Q25 quality threshold and the strictest error-elimination algorithm, was used for CDR3 identification, clonotype clustering and error correction. Lower-bound total TCR beta diversity was estimated with a nonparametric unseen species model using Euler transformation. TCRdb reprocessing: public reads trimmed at Q25 with fastp, clones called with MiXCR, in-frame beta chains kept. Records with the same CDR3 protein are collapsed into one entry carrying the most frequent genes and DNA. It is TCRdb's table, rather than the study itself, that gives the V and J calls and clone size. Within this sample are about 780,000 distinct CDR3 sequences, with around a quarter of them counted one time only. The top ten hold around 3% of the sample.

A remark on this clonotype: It lacks a known antigen. Qualities for individual bases were not recorded, and no much larger clone is one base off.

Sequences MGHRA (CDR1) and YSYEKL (CDR2) are obtained from the germline V gene. Including cysteine and phenylalanine, the CDR3 has 13 amino acids. Only the CDR3 DNA stays, 39 bases, in frame from base 1. Systemically healthy Caucasian individuals from Russia, about 38 in total and aged about 6 to 100 years, were included as donors. Each donor gave approximately 9.3 milliliters of peripheral blood, collected into EDTA-treated Vacutainer tubes. Ficoll-Paque density-gradient centrifugation was used to isolate PBMCs, with at least 6 million per sample. Total RNA, at least 5 micrograms per sample, was extracted from PBMCs with Trizol reagent. The percentages of naive CD45RAhigh/CD27high T cells were determined by flow cytometry on a PBMC aliquot from every donor. These same data were also listed under a study on T cells of mothers and their children. The second study's authors report: Donors were nine systemically healthy Caucasian individuals: three mothers and their six children. cDNA synthesis consumed the entire amount of extracted RNA, loaded at 1.5 ug RNA in each 15 ul reaction. In the second PCR, the M1S primer introduced both the sample barcodes and 2-4 random nucleotides. Each mother yielded over 9 million TCR beta CDR3 reads and each child a few million reads. TCR recombination output is similarly shaped by thymic selection in related and unrelated pairs, with a minor effect exerted by inherited differences. Normalized repertoire overlap was always found to be slightly, but never significantly, higher in related mother-child pairs than in unrelated mother-child pairs. With a sensitivity of approximately 100 clones per million clonotypes, no persistent microchimeric T cell clones were detected. The study used deep NGS to compare TCR beta repertoires of mothers and children, seeking features distinguishing related mother-child pairs from unrelated individuals. The mean age was roughly 40 +/- 4 years for the mothers and around 11 +/- 4 years for the children. Libraries were sequenced on Illumina HiSeq 2000 with 100+100 nt paired-end reads after adapter ligation with NEBNext reagents. Mother and child libraries were prepared a month apart and sequenced in separate runs to prevent cross-contamination. Between roughly 450,000 and 2,000,000 distinct TCR beta clonotypes were identified per donor. Naive TCR beta clonotypes were estimated from low-frequency clonotypes matched to each donor's FACS-determined naive share, without sorting.

The sequence links TRBV4-1 to TRBJ2-1; no D gene can be assigned with confidence. The DNA end lines up better with TRBJ2-7; the J call may be wrong. The clonotype comes from a boy aged 5-17 years in good health. The source material was blood. The bases read TGCGCCAGCAGCCAGTCCCATGGGTACGAGCAGTACTTC. Its protein reads: CASSQSHGYEQYF.